This TCR beta chain appears in the sequencing data of a study of shared clonotypes between healthy human individuals (TCRdb year 2020). Study-level background: The cohort comprised a couple of women and a few men aged 18 to 49 years. Libraries were prepared and TCR repertoires were sequenced by different laboratories using diverse techniques, in order to increase sequencing depth and limit assay-specific biases. To estimate repertoire size and how much clonotype sharing occurs between individuals, the study deeply sequenced the blood TCR repertoires of about five healthy adults. Per donor, leukapheresis produced somewhere between about 0.85 and 8.9 billion PBMCs. For each donor, three plates each were used for CD4 naive and CD4 memory, two plates were used for CD8 naive, and one plate was used for CD8 memory. Points the paper makes about the study in general: Only blood was sampled, and tissue TCR repertoires likely differ from those in blood. Clonotypes shared by all four sorted-subset donors showed higher generation probabilities than non-shared clonotypes. Larger estimated clonotype richness was generally found for naive subsets than for memory subsets. Because the study included only a small number of donors, the genetic and exposure-history diversity represented was limited. Approximately 5% of naive CD4, 3.5% of naive CD8, 2.3% of memory CD4, and less than 0.45% of memory CD8 clonotypes were shared across a few donors. Pairwise subsampling indicated that sequencing depth was expected to affect the degree of clonotype sharing among donors. Incomplete sequencing was indicated by rarefaction of sorted-subset datasets, despite the large sequencing depth.

Clipping removes 5 bases from V and 7 bases from J, with 10 as the unmatched junction base count. Reading from cysteine to phenylalanine, the CDR3 counts 15 amino acids. Left in the record is the CDR3 DNA by itself, 45 bases read in frame from the first base. For CDR1 and CDR2, the germline V gene lists SGHVS and FNYEAQ. Using the deep immunoSEQ assay, TCR CDR3 regions were amplified from genomic DNA by multiplex PCR. Extracted genomic DNA from each cell subset was distributed evenly across all wells of several immunoSEQ 96-well plates, and each plate was treated as a replicate. For sorted subsets, approximately 190 ng of genomic DNA, equivalent to some 30,000 T cell genomes, went into each replicate PCR. Purified libraries were quantified with a Qubit 3.0 fluorometer, sized on a Bioanalyzer 2100, and re-quantified with the KAPA Library Quantification kit. Every immunoSEQ 96-well plate was sequenced on a separate single-read 150-cycle Illumina NextSeq 550 flow cell. The authors' analysis ran thus. Because the immunoSEQ output held only junctional sequences and lacked quality scores, the filtering could not match the filtering applied to full-length reads. To assign V/J genes and CDR3, sequences were annotated using PyIR, a Python wrapper for IgBLAST v1.9, with IMGT germline references. Reads with weak V/J assignments (E-value above 1e-6), missing CDR3, stop codons, out-of-frame junctions, or ambiguous translated residues were removed. A V3J clonotype was defined by an identical inferred V gene, J gene, and CDR3 amino acid sequence. Percentage overlap between repertoires was calculated by dividing the number of shared unique clonotypes by the size of the smaller repertoire. Repertoire richness was assessed with RTK rarefaction, the Chao1 estimator, and Recon v2.1 estimates of unobserved clonotypes. Generation probabilities for all TCRbeta clonotypes obtained by the gDNA method from a few donors were computed using OLGA. Imported from immuneACCESS, the table was reduced by TCRdb to in-frame sequences with V and J called. These copies leave out some clones; in studies compared against another copy, an unresolved V gene accounts for under half, and the cause of the remainder is not known. D and trimming come from the DNA, and the V and J calls and clone size come from that table. This sample comprises roughly 300,000 clones, over 70% of them detected only once. The ten largest make up around 9.3% of the sample.

The donors were healthy, HIV-negative adults with no recently reported acute infections or vaccinations. Every donor was a Caucasian adult living in Nashville, Tennessee, USA. CD4+ T cells were enriched by magnetic negative selection, after which naive cells were positively selected on CD45RA and the negative fraction was taken as the memory subset. Blood was collected by leukapheresis, and PBMCs were isolated by Ficoll-Histopaque density gradient centrifugation and then cryopreserved in liquid nitrogen vapor phase. Analytical flow cytometry was used to check the purity and quantity of every magnetically sorted T cell population. Genomic DNA was isolated from each sorted fraction and quantified by UV absorbance on a Nanodrop 2000c. Note on this clone: Its target antigen remains unknown. No much larger clone is present one base from it, and per-base qualities are unavailable.

The sequencing sample was made of memory CD4+ T cells sorted from blood. The sample's cell subset or site label, decoded: CD45RA-negative fraction. The chain is encoded by TRBV7-6 joined to TRBJ1-4, and TRBD1 matches 7 of the central bases. This sequence was found in a man aged 30 to 39 in good health. CDR3 protein: CASSVTGEGFEKLFF. The sequenced DNA: TGTGCCAGCAGCGTTACAGGGGAAGGTTTTGAAAAACTGTTTTTT.